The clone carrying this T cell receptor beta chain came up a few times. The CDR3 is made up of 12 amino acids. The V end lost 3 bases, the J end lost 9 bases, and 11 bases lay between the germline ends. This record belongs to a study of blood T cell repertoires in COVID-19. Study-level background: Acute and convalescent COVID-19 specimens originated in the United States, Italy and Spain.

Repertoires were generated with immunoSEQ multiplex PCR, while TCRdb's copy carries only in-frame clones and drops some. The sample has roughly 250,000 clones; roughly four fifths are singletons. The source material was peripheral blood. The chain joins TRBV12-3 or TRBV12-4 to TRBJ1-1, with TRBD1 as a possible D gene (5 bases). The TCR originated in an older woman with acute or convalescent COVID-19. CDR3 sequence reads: CASSLGGFQAFF. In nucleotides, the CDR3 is TGTGCCAGCAGTTTGGGGGGTTTCCAAGCTTTCTTT.